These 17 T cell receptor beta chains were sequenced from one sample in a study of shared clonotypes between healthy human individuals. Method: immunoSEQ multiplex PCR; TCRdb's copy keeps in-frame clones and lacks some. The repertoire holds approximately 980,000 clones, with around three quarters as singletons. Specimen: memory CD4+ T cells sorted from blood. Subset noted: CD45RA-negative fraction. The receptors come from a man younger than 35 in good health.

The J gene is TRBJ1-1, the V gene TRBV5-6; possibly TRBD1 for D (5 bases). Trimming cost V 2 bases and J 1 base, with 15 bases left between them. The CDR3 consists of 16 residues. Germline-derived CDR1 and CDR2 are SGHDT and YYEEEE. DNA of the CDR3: TGTGCCAGCAGCTTCCGTCTTACCGGGACGAACACTGAAGCTTTCTTT. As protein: CASSFRLTGTNTEAFF.

The CDR3 sequence: CASSSSGGAGTDTQYF. In DNA form, the CDR3 reads TGTGCCAGCAGCTCTAGCGGGGGGGCTGGCACAGATACGCAGTATTTT. The genes are TRBV7-2 and TRBJ2-3; 12 bases map to TRBD2. Germline assignment: CDR1 SGHTA and CDR2 FQGNSA. V shed 4 bases, J shed 1 base, and the junction held 3 bases outside the gene matches. This CDR3 comprises 16 residues.

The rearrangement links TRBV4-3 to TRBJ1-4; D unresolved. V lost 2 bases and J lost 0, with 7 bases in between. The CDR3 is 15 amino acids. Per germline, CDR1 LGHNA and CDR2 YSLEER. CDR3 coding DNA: TGCGCCAGCAGCCAATTTTCTGCAACTAATGAAAAACTGTTTTTT. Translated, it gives CASSQFSATNEKLFF.

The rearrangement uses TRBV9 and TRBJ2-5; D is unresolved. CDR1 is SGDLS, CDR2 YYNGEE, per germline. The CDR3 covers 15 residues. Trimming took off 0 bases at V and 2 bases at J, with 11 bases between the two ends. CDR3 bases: TGTGCCAGCAGCGTAGCTGGGAACATACAAGAGACCCAGTACTTC. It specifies CASSVAGNIQETQYF.

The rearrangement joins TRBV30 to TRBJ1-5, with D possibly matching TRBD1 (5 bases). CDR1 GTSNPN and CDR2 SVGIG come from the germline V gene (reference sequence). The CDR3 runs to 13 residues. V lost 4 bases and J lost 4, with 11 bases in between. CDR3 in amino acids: CAWTPGLNQPQHF. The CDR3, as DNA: TGTGCCTGGACGCCGGGGCTTAATCAGCCCCAGCATTTT.

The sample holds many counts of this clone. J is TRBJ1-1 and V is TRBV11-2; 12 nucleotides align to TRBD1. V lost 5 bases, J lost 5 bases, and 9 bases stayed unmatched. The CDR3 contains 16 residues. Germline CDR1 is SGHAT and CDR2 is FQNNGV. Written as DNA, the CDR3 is TGTGCCAGCAGCCCGGGACAGGGGGCTAGATATACTGAAGCTTTCTTT. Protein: CASSPGQGARYTEAFF.

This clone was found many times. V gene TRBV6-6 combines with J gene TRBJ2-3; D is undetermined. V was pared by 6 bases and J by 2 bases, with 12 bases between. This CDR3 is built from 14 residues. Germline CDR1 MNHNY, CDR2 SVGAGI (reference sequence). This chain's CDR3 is CASRDVGTTDTQYF. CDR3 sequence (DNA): TGTGCCAGCAGGGATGTAGGTACCACAGATACGCAGTATTTT.

The CDR3 sequence: CASSVNMDSPLHF. CDR3 DNA: TGTGCCAGCAGCGTAAACATGGACTCACCCCTCCACTTT. The rearrangement links TRBV2 to TRBJ1-6; no clear D. The V gene lost 6 bases and the J gene lost 10 bases, with 13 bases spanning the gap. The CDR3 contains 13 residues. From germline, CDR1 is SNHLY and CDR2 FYNNEI.

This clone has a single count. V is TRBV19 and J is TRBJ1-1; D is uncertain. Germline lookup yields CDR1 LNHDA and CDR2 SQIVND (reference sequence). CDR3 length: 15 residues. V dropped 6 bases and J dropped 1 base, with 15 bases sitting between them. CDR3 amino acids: CASRRHREENTEAFF. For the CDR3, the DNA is TGTGCCAGTAGACGTCACAGAGAGGAGAACACTGAAGCTTTCTTT.

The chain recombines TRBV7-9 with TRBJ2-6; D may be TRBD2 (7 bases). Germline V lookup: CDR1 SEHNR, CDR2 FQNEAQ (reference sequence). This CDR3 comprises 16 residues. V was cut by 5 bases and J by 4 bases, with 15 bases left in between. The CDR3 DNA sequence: TGTGCCAGCAGCCTCGGGGGGCCCCTAGGGGCCAACGTCCTGACTTTC. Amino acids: CASSLGGPLGANVLTF.

CDR3 nucleotide sequence: TGCGCCAGCAGTCCCACCACAGGGGTTATTGGCTACACCTTC. It translates to CASSPTTGVIGYTF. The V call is TRBV10-2, the J call TRBJ1-2, with 7 bases aligning to TRBD1. Trimming cost V 5 bases and J 7 bases; bases outside gene matches: 10. Germline values: CDR1 WSHSY, CDR2 SAAADI. This CDR3 has 14 residues.

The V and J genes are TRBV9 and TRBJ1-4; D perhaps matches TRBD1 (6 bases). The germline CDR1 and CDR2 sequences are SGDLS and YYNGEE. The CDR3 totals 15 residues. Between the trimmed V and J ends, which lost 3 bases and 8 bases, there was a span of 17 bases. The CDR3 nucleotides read TGTGCCAGCAGCGGATCGGCAGGGGTAGGAGAAAAACTGTTTTTT. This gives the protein CASSGSAGVGEKLFF.

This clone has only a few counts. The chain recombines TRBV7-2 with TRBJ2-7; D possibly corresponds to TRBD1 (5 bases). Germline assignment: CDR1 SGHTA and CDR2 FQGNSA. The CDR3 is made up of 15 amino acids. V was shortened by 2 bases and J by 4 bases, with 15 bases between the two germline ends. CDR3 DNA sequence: TGTGCCAGCAGCTTAAGGCAGGGTTCCGCTTACGAGCAGTACTTC. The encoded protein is CASSLRQGSAYEQYF.

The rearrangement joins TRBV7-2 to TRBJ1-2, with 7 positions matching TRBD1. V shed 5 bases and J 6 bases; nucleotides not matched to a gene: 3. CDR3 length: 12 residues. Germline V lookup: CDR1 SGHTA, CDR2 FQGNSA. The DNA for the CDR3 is TGTGCCAGCAGCCGACAGGGAAATGGCTACACCTTC. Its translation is CASSRQGNGYTF.

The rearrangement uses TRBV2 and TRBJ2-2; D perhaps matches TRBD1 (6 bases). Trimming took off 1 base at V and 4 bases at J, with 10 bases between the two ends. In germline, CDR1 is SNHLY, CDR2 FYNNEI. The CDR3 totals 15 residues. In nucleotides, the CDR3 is TGTGCCAGCAGTGAAGAGATAGGGGGCACCGGGGAGCTGTTTTTT. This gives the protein CASSEEIGGTGELFF.

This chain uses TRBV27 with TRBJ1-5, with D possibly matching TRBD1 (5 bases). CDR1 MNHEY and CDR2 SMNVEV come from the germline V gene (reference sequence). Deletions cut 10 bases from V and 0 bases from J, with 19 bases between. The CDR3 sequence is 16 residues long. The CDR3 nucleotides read TGTGCCAACCTGAGGGGTAGGACCTATAGCAATCAGCCCCAGCATTTT. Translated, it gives CANLRGRTYSNQPQHF.

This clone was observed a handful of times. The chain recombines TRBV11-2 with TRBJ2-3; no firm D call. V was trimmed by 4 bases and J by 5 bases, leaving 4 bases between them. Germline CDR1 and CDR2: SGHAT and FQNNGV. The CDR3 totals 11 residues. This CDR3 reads CASSWQDTQYF. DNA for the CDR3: TGTGCCAGCAGCTGGCAAGATACGCAGTATTTT.